This note documents a single T cell receptor beta chain sequence. The data belong to a study of blood T cell repertoires in COVID-19. As originally analysed: Amplification of reference gene primers provided the estimated nucleated cell counts. Sequencing was performed with immunoSEQ multiplex PCR; in TCRdb, only in-frame clones are kept and a portion is missing. The V and J calls and clone size are taken from that table; D and trimming were inferred from the DNA. This table has roughly 320,000 clones, about 88% appearing once. CDR3 length: 16 amino acids. Germline CDR1 is SGHKS and CDR2 is YYEKEE (reference sequence). The trim removed 4 bases at V and 2 bases at J, leaving 8 bases unmatched.

Sequenced: peripheral blood. This sequence originates from a man between 70 and 80 years old with acute or convalescent COVID-19. The gene calls are TRBV5-5 and TRBJ2-5; 10 nucleotides line up with TRBD1. The DNA for the CDR3 is TGTGCCAGCAGCGGCGGGACAGGGGTTGGACAAGAGACCCAGTACTTC. It specifies CASSGGTGVGQETQYF.